Listed here are 30 T cell receptor beta chains from one sample, sequenced in a study of blood T cell repertoires in COVID-19. Sequenced by immunoSEQ multiplex PCR; TCRdb stores in-frame clones only, minus some. The sample has 98,000 or so clones; over 75% are singletons. Sequencing was carried out using peripheral blood. The receptors here all came from a woman in her seventies with acute or convalescent COVID-19.

The chain uses TRBV11-2 and TRBJ1-4; D remains ambiguous. Germline V CDR1 and CDR2: SGHAT, FQNNGV. This CDR3 is 15 amino acids long. V dropped 8 bases and J dropped 9 bases, with 22 bases sitting between them. CDR3 residues: CASRRGSWALQKLFF. The CDR3 DNA is TGTGCCAGCCGCCGGGGAAGTTGGGCACTTCAAAAACTGTTTTTT. Together with reference TRBV11-2 and TRBJ1-4, the CDR3 gives the full variable domain: EAGVAQSPRYKIIEKRQSVAFWCNPISGHATLYWYQQILGQGPKLLIQFQNNGVVDDSQLPKDRFSAERLKGVDSTLKIQPAKLEDSAVYLCASRRGSWALQKLFFGSGTQLSVL.

This chain joins TRBV7-8 and TRBJ1-1; D gene unclear. V lost 6 bases and J 2 bases, leaving 7 bases between the germline ends. The length of the CDR3 is 12 residues. Germline loops: CDR1 SGHVS, CDR2 FQNEAQ. CDR3 coding DNA: TGTGCCAGCAGTCCCTTTAACACTGAAGCTTTCTTT. It encodes CASSPFNTEAFF.

The chain employs TRBV7-6 and TRBJ2-2, with a tentative D call TRBD1 (6 bases). V lost 3 bases, J lost 3 bases, and 11 bases lay in between. CDR1 and CDR2 (germline): SGHVS, FNYEAQ. The CDR3 totals 15 residues. The CDR3 protein is CASSFGRGYTGELFF. Here the CDR3 DNA reads TGTGCCAGCAGCTTCGGCAGGGGTTACACCGGGGAGCTGTTTTTT.

This rearrangement joins TRBV5-1 to TRBJ1-3; 12 bases line up with TRBD1. Trimming cost V 7 bases and J 4 bases; bases outside gene matches: 9. Germline V gene lookup returns CDR1 SGHRS and CDR2 YFSETQ. The CDR3 totals 16 residues. The CDR3: CASQPGDRGHGNTIYF. CDR3 coding DNA: TGCGCCAGCCAACCAGGGGACAGGGGGCACGGAAACACCATATATTTT.

Worth noting for this clone: The same CDR3 is also encoded by other DNA sequences in this sample. The rearrangement joins TRBV6-5 to TRBJ2-1; no firm D call. In germline, CDR1 is MNHEY, CDR2 SVGAGI. The CDR3 length is 13 residues. The ends were cut back, 0 bases at V and 15 bases at J, with 15 bases in the middle. The CDR3 reads CASSYSEVSGRFF. The CDR3, as DNA: TGTGCCAGCAGTTACTCGGAAGTTTCAGGTCGGTTCTTC.

This clone is a singleton in its sample. The rearrangement links TRBV6-2 or TRBV6-3 to TRBJ2-7, with 8 bases identical to TRBD1. The CDR3 has 15 amino acids. Germline loops: CDR1 MNHEY, CDR2 SVGEGT. The junction had 8 bases not matched to a gene; V was cut back by 4 bases and J by 3 bases. Here the CDR3 reads CASSWGQTGDYEQYF. The CDR3 DNA sequence: TGTGCCAGCAGTTGGGGCCAGACAGGGGACTACGAGCAGTACTTC.

The rearrangement links TRBV6-1 to TRBJ1-2; no definite D call. V lost 0 bases and J lost 4, with 12 bases in between. CDR3 length equals 15 residues. Germline loops: CDR1 MNHNS, CDR2 SASEGT. The CDR3 DNA is TGTGCCAGCAGTGAAGCGCTACAGCCGTTCTATGGCTACACCTTC. It specifies CASSEALQPFYGYTF.

The table lists this clone with a few counts. V usage is TRBV19 and J usage is TRBJ1-2; perhaps TRBD1 as D (5 bases). Germline V gives CDR1 LNHDA, CDR2 SQIVND (reference sequence). The V gene lost 5 bases and the J gene lost 5 bases, with 18 bases spanning the gap. This CDR3 contains 15 residues. CDR3 amino acids: CASSPSGAGGYGYTF. The CDR3 DNA reads as TGTGCCAGTAGTCCCTCAGGCGCCGGGGGTTATGGCTACACCTTC.

This rearrangement joins TRBV11-2 to TRBJ1-4; no clear D. With 2 bases removed from V and 6 bases from J, the gap between germline ends came to 16 bases. The germline CDR1 and CDR2 sequences are SGHAT and FQNNGV. This CDR3 contains 16 residues. This CDR3 is CASSLTPGMSYEKLFF. The DNA for the CDR3 is TGTGCCAGCAGCTTAACCCCCGGGATGTCGTATGAAAAACTGTTTTTT. Drawing the rest from reference TRBV11-2 and TRBJ1-4, the complete variable domain is EAGVAQSPRYKIIEKRQSVAFWCNPISGHATLYWYQQILGQGPKLLIQFQNNGVVDDSQLPKDRFSAERLKGVDSTLKIQPAKLEDSAVYLCASSLTPGMSYEKLFFGSGTQLSVL.

J is TRBJ1-2 and V is TRBV7-2; TRBD1 might be the D (5 bases). Trimming took off 3 bases at V and 2 bases at J, with 10 bases between the two ends. This CDR3 has 14 residues. The germline V gene encodes CDR1 SGHTA and CDR2 FQGNSA. In nucleotides, the CDR3 is TGTGCCAGCAGCTTGTTAGGGGTGAACTATGGCTACACCTTC. Protein product: CASSLLGVNYGYTF.

This clone occurred a few times. The CDR3 DNA reads as TGTGCCAGCAGCTTATTGGGACAGTCTGGAAACACCATATATTTT. Amino acids: CASSLLGQSGNTIYF. V gene TRBV5-6 combines with J gene TRBJ1-3, with TRBD1 matching 7 bases. CDR3 length: 15 residues. With V trimmed by 2 bases and J by 1 base, 3 bases remained unmatched. Germline values: CDR1 SGHDT, CDR2 YYEEEE. Complete variable domain (other parts from reference TRBV5-6 and TRBJ1-3): DAGVTQSPTHLIKTRGQQVTLRCSPKSGHDTVSWYQQALGQGPQFIFQYYEEEERQRGNFPDRFSGHQFPNYSSELNVNALLLGDSALYLCASSLLGQSGNTIYFGEGSWLTVV.

The genes are TRBV2 and TRBJ2-1, with TRBD2 matching over 8 bases. This CDR3 is 15 amino acids long. Trimming removed 5 bases from V and 3 bases from J; junction bases left unmatched: 6. CDR1 and CDR2 (germline): SNHLY, FYNNEI. CDR3: CASSQSGGNYNEQFF. CDR3 DNA: TGTGCCAGCAGTCAGAGCGGGGGTAACTACAATGAGCAGTTCTTC.

The chain has TRBV6-6 and TRBJ1-3, with D perhaps matching TRBD1 (6 bases). CDR1 is MNHNY and CDR2 is SVGAGI in the germline V gene (reference sequence). V was pared by 1 base and J by 4 bases, with 14 bases between. The CDR3 is 16 residues long. The CDR3 here is CASSYLGGAGGNTIYF. The DNA for the CDR3 is TGTGCCAGCAGTTACTTAGGGGGGGCGGGAGGAAACACCATATATTTT.

The V and J genes are TRBV2 and TRBJ1-6; TRBD1 matches 7 bases. The CDR3 is 14 amino acids. V gave up 6 bases and J gave up 14 bases; unmatched junction bases: 13. The germline V gene encodes CDR1 SNHLY and CDR2 FYNNEI. CDR3 DNA sequence: TGTGCCAGCAGGTGGACAGGTTCGGAGAAGGCCCTCCACTTT. Protein product: CASRWTGSEKALHF.

As concerns this clone: At one end the junction does not follow the germline gene, possibly because of a read error. Here the CDR3 reads CASSLASGDSPFHF. CDR3 bases: TGTGCCAGCAGCTTGGCCTCGGGAGATTCACCCTTCCACTTT. The chain recombines TRBV5-5 with TRBJ1-6; D not certain. Germline values: CDR1 SGHKS, CDR2 YYEKEE (reference sequence). This CDR3 has 14 amino acids.

The CDR3 here is CAISRDRGQGYTF. The CDR3 DNA follows: TGTGCCATCAGTCGAGACAGGGGGCAAGGCTACACCTTC. The rearrangement links TRBV10-3 to TRBJ1-2; 10 bases agree with TRBD1. This CDR3 region has 13 residues. Trimming cost V 5 bases and J 8 bases; bases outside gene matches: 5. Germline lookup yields CDR1 ENHRY and CDR2 SYGVKD.

V is TRBV7-8 and J is TRBJ2-2; 11 bases align to TRBD2. CDR1 SGHVS and CDR2 FQNEAQ come from the germline V gene. V gave up 5 bases and J gave up 4 bases; unmatched junction bases: 9. The CDR3 length is 17 residues. The CDR3 coding sequence is TGTGCCAGCAGCCGAGCCAGGGGGACTAGCGGCACCGGGGAGCTGTTTTTT. It encodes CASSRARGTSGTGELFF. The full variable domain, rest sourced from reference TRBV7-8 and TRBJ2-2, is GAGVSQSPRYKVAKRGQDVALRCDPISGHVSLFWYQQALGQGPEFLTYFQNEAQLDKSGLPSDRFFAERPEGSVSTLKIQRTQQEDSAVYLCASSRARGTSGTGELFFGEGSRLTVL.

The V gene is TRBV10-3, the J gene TRBJ1-2; D gene ambiguous. Trimming left V 8 bases short and J 5 bases short, with 18 bases between. Per the germline V gene, CDR1 is ENHRY and CDR2 is SYGVKD. The CDR3 extends over 14 amino acids. CDR3 region: CAIPGPGSGYGYTF. The CDR3 DNA reads as TGTGCCATCCCTGGCCCGGGGAGTGGATATGGCTACACCTTC.

The chain combines TRBV24-1 with TRBJ1-1, with D possibly matching TRBD1 (5 bases). This CDR3 is 14 amino acids long. Trimming shortened V by 6 bases and J by 4 bases, and 14 bases separated the two germline ends. The germline gives CDR1 KGHDR, CDR2 SFDVKD. This chain's CDR3 is CATSRRGGGTEAFF. CDR3 in DNA: TGTGCCACCAGTCGCCGTGGGGGGGGCACTGAAGCTTTCTTT.

This clone showed up just once. The chain carries TRBV5-1 and TRBJ2-5; 8 bases agree with TRBD2. With V trimmed by 4 bases and J by 5 bases, 10 bases remained unmatched. The CDR3 spans 15 residues. CDR1 is SGHRS, CDR2 YFSETQ, per germline. The CDR3 reads CASSGTSAVRETQYF. CDR3 nucleotide sequence: TGCGCCAGCAGCGGGACTAGTGCGGTCAGGGAGACCCAGTACTTC.

The rearrangement joins TRBV14 to TRBJ2-5; 7 bases map to TRBD1. Germline lookup yields CDR1 SGHDN and CDR2 FVKESK. Trimming removed 3 bases from V and 5 bases from J; junction bases left unmatched: 12. The CDR3 runs 16 residues. The DNA for the CDR3 is TGTGCCAGCAGCCAGGATACACGCAGGGGGTGGGAGACCCAGTACTTC. Translating gives CASSQDTRRGWETQYF.

This sequence joins TRBV3-1 (or the pseudogene TRBV3-2) and TRBJ1-6, with D unresolved. Germline CDR1 and CDR2: LGHDT and YNNKEL (reference sequence). V shed 6 bases and J shed 7 bases, with 7 bases lying between them. This CDR3 spans 12 amino acids. CDR3 region: CASSQSNSPLHF. The CDR3 DNA reads as TGTGCCAGCAGTCAAAGCAATTCACCCCTCCACTTT.

The chain is built from TRBV6-2 or TRBV6-3 and TRBJ1-5; 7 bases align to TRBD1. CDR1 and CDR2 from the germline V gene are MNHEY and SVGEGT. V shed 4 bases, J shed 7 bases, and the junction held 7 bases outside the gene matches. This CDR3 is 14 amino acids long. CDR3 nucleotides: TGTGCCAGCAGTTGGGCGACAGGGAGACAGCCCCAGCATTTT. Its protein product is CASSWATGRQPQHF.

The V call is TRBV29-1, the J call TRBJ2-1; 8 positions agree with TRBD2. The J segment lost 3 bases and the V segment lost 4 bases, leaving 8 bases of the junction unmatched. CDR1 and CDR2 from the germline V gene are SQVTM and ANQGSEA. CDR3 length: 15 residues. The CDR3 loop is CSVVGLAGYYNEQFF. CDR3 bases: TGCAGCGTTGTTGGTTTAGCGGGGTACTACAATGAGCAGTTCTTC.

The chain is built from TRBV6-6 and TRBJ1-2, with D perhaps TRBD1 (5 bases). The germline V gene has CDR1 MNHNY and CDR2 SVGAGI (reference sequence). V lost 6 bases and J 5 bases, leaving 13 bases between the germline ends. CDR3 length: 13 amino acids. Here the CDR3 reads CASSLDIQYGYTF. The CDR3 bases are TGTGCCAGCAGCCTGGACATCCAGTATGGCTACACCTTC.

This chain connects TRBV28 to TRBJ2-2; perhaps TRBD2 as D (5 bases). Looked up from germline, CDR1 is MDHEN and CDR2 is SYDVKM. The V end lost 6 bases, the J end lost 3 bases, and 20 bases lay between the germline ends. This CDR3 is 17 amino acids long. CDR3 coding DNA: TGTGCCAGCAGACCCGGGATATACAATTTTGACACCGGGGAGCTGTTTTTT. Translating it yields CASRPGIYNFDTGELFF.

The chain joins TRBV11-1 to TRBJ2-3, with a possible D match to TRBD2 (5 bases). V was clipped by 1 base and J by 6 bases, with 8 bases between them. Germline assignment: CDR1 SGHAT and CDR2 FQDESV (reference sequence). This CDR3 comprises 13 residues. The CDR3 spells CASSLGGLDTQYF. For the CDR3, the DNA is TGTGCCAGCAGCTTAGGAGGGCTGGATACGCAGTATTTT. Filled out from reference TRBV11-1 and TRBJ2-3, the complete variable domain reads EAEVAQSPRYKITEKSQAVAFWCDPISGHATLYWYRQILGQGPELLVQFQDESVVDDSQLPKDRFSAERLKGVDSTLKIQPAELGDSAMYLCASSLGGLDTQYFGPGTRLTVL.

The gene calls are TRBV9 and TRBJ2-7; 10 bases match TRBD2. V lost 4 bases, J lost 5 bases, and 12 bases stayed unmatched. Looked up from germline, CDR1 is SGDLS and CDR2 is YYNGEE. The CDR3 length is 16 residues. The CDR3 region has the DNA TGTGCCAGCAGCCCAAGCCCCCTAGCGGGAGTCCACGAGCAGTACTTC. Translated, it gives CASSPSPLAGVHEQYF.

V gene TRBV29-1 combines with J gene TRBJ2-5, with TRBD1 matching 11 bases. There are 14 residues in the CDR3. Germline lookup yields CDR1 SQVTM and CDR2 ANQGSEA. V lost 7 bases and J lost 6; bases outside the gene matches: 10. The CDR3 sequence: CSAWTGGAIQTQYF. CDR3 DNA sequence: TGCAGCGCGTGGACAGGGGGCGCGATTCAGACCCAGTACTTC.

This chain links TRBV5-5 with TRBJ1-2; D is ambiguous. Trimming stripped 4 bases from V and 4 bases from J, with 8 bases between. This CDR3 has 12 amino acids. Germline V lookup: CDR1 SGHKS, CDR2 YYEKEE (reference sequence). The CDR3 DNA reads as TGTGCCAGCAGCCCCACCAGCTATGGCTACACCTTC. Translating it yields CASSPTSYGYTF.